Listed here are 17 T cell receptor beta chains from one sample, sequenced in a study of identical twins. TCRdb re-analysed the 5' RACE reads in MiXCR, keeping a single row per CDR3 protein. This sample carries about 660,000 distinct CDR3 sequences, 8.5% to 9% of them seen once, and the ten largest clones take 0.8% to 1%. These data also featured in a second study, about yellow fever vaccine responses in identical twins.

Sequencing input: PBMCs. The receptors derive from a woman between 18 and 29 years old in good health.

This clonotype was counted ten times or more. J is TRBJ2-1 and V is TRBV28, with 11 bases that match TRBD2. Looked up from germline, CDR1 is MDHEN and CDR2 is SYDVKM. V lost 7 bases and J lost 4; bases outside the gene matches: 6. The CDR3 totals 15 residues. DNA of the CDR3: TGTGCCAGCACCGTAGCGGGAGGGTCTTACAATGAGCAGTTCTTC. Amino acid sequence: CASTVAGGSYNEQFF.

This clonotype has at least ten counts. This chain joins TRBV11-1 and TRBJ2-1, with 9 bases matching TRBD2. Germline-derived CDR1 and CDR2 are SGHAT and FQDESV (reference sequence). The V and J ends lost 2 bases and 6 bases, in that order; junction bases with no gene match: 14. The CDR3 loop spans 18 amino acids. The CDR3 DNA follows: TGTGCCAGCAGCTTATCGGCCTTAGCGGGAGCATTATCCAATGAGCAGTTCTTC. It is translated as CASSLSALAGALSNEQFF.

The chain couples TRBV2 to TRBJ1-5, with D maybe TRBD1 (5 bases). Trimming took off 5 bases at V and 5 bases at J, with 13 bases between the two ends. This CDR3 is built from 14 residues. Germline V CDR1 and CDR2: SNHLY, FYNNEI. CDR3 coding DNA: TGTGCCAGCAGTTTGGACAACTCTTATCAGCCCCAGCATTTT. This gives the protein CASSLDNSYQPQHF.

This sequence joins TRBV5-6 and TRBJ2-1; D is perhaps TRBD1 (6 bases). In germline, CDR1 is SGHDT, CDR2 YYEEEE. Between the trimmed V and J ends, which lost 6 bases and 8 bases, there was a span of 24 bases. The CDR3 totals 16 residues. The CDR3 DNA is TGTGCCAGCATCCCTAGTCTCGCAGGGGTTGTCCATGAGCAGTTCTTC. It codes for CASIPSLAGVVHEQFF.

This clonotype was picked up a small number of times. The rearrangement links TRBV6-1 to TRBJ1-2, with 8 bases lining up with TRBD1. The CDR3 sequence is 14 residues long. V trimming: 6 bases; J trimming: 3 bases; junction bases outside the gene matches: 6. Germline-derived CDR1 and CDR2 are MNHNS and SASEGT. CDR3 DNA sequence: TGTGCCAGCAGATGGACAGGGAAGGACTATGGCTACACCTTC. Its translation is CASRWTGKDYGYTF.

This clonotype was recorded many times. This rearrangement joins TRBV2 to TRBJ2-5; a weak D match, TRBD2 (6 bases). The CDR3 is 16 amino acids. Germline-derived CDR1 and CDR2 are SNHLY and FYNNEI. The ends were cut back, 7 bases at V and 1 base at J, with 19 bases in the middle. The CDR3 DNA reads TGTGCCAGCACCCCGAGGAGGAGGGGAAGCCAAGAGACCCAGTACTTC. Residues: CASTPRRRGSQETQYF.

This clonotype was seen a handful of times. This chain connects TRBV12-3 or TRBV12-4 to TRBJ1-6; 7 bases fit TRBD1. The CDR3 is made up of 15 amino acids. V dropped 6 bases and J dropped 7; count of bases not matched to a gene: 9. CDR3 residues: CASSKTGTANSPLHF. In DNA, the CDR3 is TGTGCCAGCAGCAAGACCGGGACAGCGAATTCACCCCTCCACTTT.

The V gene is TRBV3-1, the J gene TRBJ2-2; D ambiguous. This CDR3 contains 13 residues. With 4 bases removed from V and 8 bases from J, the gap between germline ends came to 11 bases. Germline CDR1 is LGHDT and CDR2 is YNNKEL (reference sequence). CDR3 in DNA: TGTGCCAGCAGCCTGCGAAGCGAAGGGGAGCTGTTTTTT. Protein sequence: CASSLRSEGELFF.

The rearrangement uses TRBV7-2 and TRBJ2-1; the D is unclear. V was pared by 0 bases and J by 0 bases, with 9 bases between. This CDR3 is 16 amino acids long. Germline lookup yields CDR1 SGHTA and CDR2 FQGNSA. In DNA, the CDR3 is TGTGCCAGCAGCTTAGCCCCGGGCCGCTCCTACAATGAGCAGTTCTTC. Amino acids: CASSLAPGRSYNEQFF.

The chain joins TRBV5-1 to TRBJ2-1; 12 bases fit TRBD2. CDR3 length: 18 residues. Germline loops: CDR1 SGHRS, CDR2 YFSETQ. V lost 3 bases, J lost 9 bases, and 16 bases stayed unmatched. The CDR3 sequence: CASSSGLAGLSLDGEQFF. The CDR3 bases are TGCGCCAGCAGCTCCGGACTAGCGGGATTAAGTCTTGATGGTGAGCAGTTCTTC.

This clonotype showed up just a few times. This chain links TRBV10-3 with TRBJ2-7; D unresolved. The V end was cut by 3 bases, the J end by 7 bases, with 10 bases between. The CDR3 is made up of 12 amino acids. Germline CDR1 and CDR2: ENHRY and SYGVKD. The DNA for the CDR3 is TGTGCCATCAGTGACGGGTCTCCGGAGCAGTACTTC. It encodes CAISDGSPEQYF.

This chain uses TRBV18 with TRBJ2-7; the match to TRBD1 covers 9 bases. Germline V gives CDR1 KGHSH, CDR2 LQKENI. The CDR3 has 13 amino acids. J gave up 5 bases and V 4 bases, and 3 bases lay outside the gene matches. The CDR3 here is CASSRRDRDEQYF. The CDR3, as DNA: TGTGCCAGCTCACGCCGGGACAGGGACGAGCAGTACTTC.

This clonotype was recorded at least ten times. The chain carries TRBV5-1 and TRBJ1-3; D is unclear. Germline loops: CDR1 SGHRS, CDR2 YFSETQ. The V gene lost 3 bases and the J gene lost 0 bases, with 10 bases spanning the gap. CDR3 length: 15 amino acids. The CDR3 DNA sequence: TGCGCCAGCAGCTCAGGACCGGCCTCTGGAAACACCATATATTTT. Translation: CASSSGPASGNTIYF. The variable domain in full, completed from reference TRBV5-1 and TRBJ1-3, reads KAGVTQTPRYLIKTRGQQVTLSCSPISGHRSVSWYQQTPGQGLQFLFEYFSETQRNKGNFPGRFSGRQFSNSRSEMNVSTLELGDSALYLCASSSGPASGNTIYFGEGSWLTVV.

This clonotype was found many times. This chain uses TRBV24-1 with TRBJ2-7; the match to TRBD1 covers 7 bases. The CDR3 covers 14 residues. Germline-derived CDR1 and CDR2 are KGHDR and SFDVKD. After removal of 0 bases from V and 3 bases from J, the junction contained 1 base not matched to a gene. As DNA, the CDR3 is TGTGCCACCAGTGATTTGAACAGGGGCTACGAGCAGTACTTC. Its protein is CATSDLNRGYEQYF.

Notes on this clonotype: At one of its ends the junction is not consistent with the germline gene, which may arise from a read error. The rearrangement links TRBV20-1 to TRBJ1-2, with D maybe TRBD1 (5 bases). This CDR3 is built from 14 residues. Germline V gene sequence: CDR1 DFQATT, CDR2 SNEGSKA (reference sequence). The CDR3 DNA follows: TGCAGTGCTAGAATGGACACGGAGCTCTATGACTACACCTTC. Its translation is CSARMDTELYDYTF.

This chain uses TRBV6-2 or TRBV6-3 with TRBJ2-7; no clear D. The CDR3 has 16 amino acids. V was shortened by 0 bases and J by 7 bases, with 19 bases between the two germline ends. Germline-derived CDR1 and CDR2 are MNHEY and SVGEGT. CDR3 nucleotides: TGTGCCAGCAGTTACTCGAAACAGAAAGGGTTCACGGAGCAGTACTTC. Translated: CASSYSKQKGFTEQYF.

V gene TRBV28 combines with J gene TRBJ2-2; D unresolved. CDR1 and CDR2 (germline): MDHEN, SYDVKM. The CDR3 sequence is 13 residues long. V was pared by 6 bases and J by 7 bases, with 12 bases between. Written as DNA, the CDR3 is TGTGCCAGCAGCCCCGACCAGGTCGGGGAGCTGTTTTTT. Translating it yields CASSPDQVGELFF.